This T cell receptor (beta chain) was sequenced in a study of CD8 T cells in Susac syndrome. With random hexamers, reverse transcription was performed on about 0.5 to 1 ug of RNA. TCR beta CDR3 was amplified by immunoSEQ multiplex PCR. This amplification extended across 54 Vbeta and 13 Jbeta segments. TCRdb re-derived calls from the immunoSEQ multiplex PCR reads in MiXCR, one entry per CDR3 protein. The sample has some 400,000 distinct CDR3 sequences, 75% to 90% seen once. Germline values: CDR1 PRHDT, CDR2 FYEKMQ (reference sequence). This CDR3 has 18 amino acids. With 0 bases clipped from V and 10 bases from J, the junction kept 14 bases outside the gene matches. TCR beta sequencing was performed on blood CD8+ and CD4+ T cells. The multiple sclerosis controls were treatment-naive patients, and their relapsing-remitting disease was stable or active. Negative isolation yielded CD8+ and CD4+ T cells; FACS enriched TEMRA cells.

Material for sequencing was CD8+ T cells from PBMCs. This sequence was found in a human donor with multiple sclerosis. The V and J genes are TRBV13 and TRBJ2-1; TRBD2 matches at 11 bases. The chain's CDR3 is CASSLGTSGGHEQEEQFF. CDR3 in DNA: TGTGCCAGCAGCTTAGGCACTAGCGGGGGCCATGAGCAAGAGGAGCAGTTCTTC. The full variable domain, its missing parts supplied by reference TRBV13 and TRBJ2-1, is AAGVIQSPRHLIKEKRETATLKCYPIPRHDTVYWYQQGPGQDPQFLISFYEKMQSDKGSIPDRFSAQQFSDYHSELNMSSLELGDSALYFCASSLGTSGGHEQEEQFFGPGTRLTVL.